This entry lists 16 T cell receptor beta chains sequenced from one sample in a study of blood T cell repertoires in COVID-19. Some clones are missing from TCRdb's copy, which holds only in-frame ones; the method was immunoSEQ multiplex PCR. The table has 300,000 to 400,000 clones, about 90% seen once; the top ten hold 0.9% to 1.2%. Sequenced: PBMCs or T cells enriched from blood (not recorded which). All receptors derive from a woman aged 25-40 years who had recovered from COVID-19.

The chain joins TRBV7-8 to TRBJ1-5, with 7 bases that match TRBD1. Trimming at V came to 5 bases and at J to 10 bases, leaving 8 bases not matched to a gene. This CDR3 contains 13 residues. Germline CDR1 is SGHVS and CDR2 is FQNEAQ. This CDR3 reads CASSVKGDSPQHF. DNA of the CDR3: TGTGCCAGCAGCGTTAAAGGGGACAGTCCCCAGCATTTT.

The chain has TRBV9 and TRBJ2-1, with D possibly matching TRBD1 (5 bases). Germline CDR1 reads SGDLS; CDR2 reads YYNGEE. The CDR3 length is 14 residues. V was cut by 0 bases and J by 4 bases, with 8 bases left in between. CDR3 protein: CASSVVPGYNEQFF. In nucleotides, the CDR3 is TGTGCCAGCAGCGTAGTCCCAGGGTACAATGAGCAGTTCTTC. The variable domain in full, with the rest retrieved from reference TRBV9 and TRBJ2-1, is DSGVTQTPKHLITATGQRVTLRCSPRSGDLSVYWYQQSLDQGLQFLIQYYNGEERAKGNILERFSAQQFPDLHSELNLSSLELGDSALYFCASSVVPGYNEQFFGPGTRLTVL.

V and J are TRBV27 and TRBJ1-1; D perhaps matches TRBD1 (5 bases). The CDR3 consists of 18 residues. The ends were cut back, 3 bases at V and 6 bases at J, with 26 bases in the middle. CDR1 and CDR2 from the germline V gene are MNHEY and SMNVEV (reference sequence). CDR3 DNA: TGTGCCAGCAGTTTTAGGGGATCTCCGGTGACAGAGCACGCTGAAGCTTTCTTT. Translation: CASSFRGSPVTEHAEAFF.

The chain is built from TRBV27 and TRBJ2-5, with 8 bases matching TRBD2. The germline CDR1 and CDR2 sequences are MNHEY and SMNVEV (reference sequence). The V gene end was trimmed by 3 bases and the J gene end by 1 base; junction bases not matched to a gene: 4. The CDR3 spans 15 residues. CDR3 DNA: TGTGCCAGCAGTTTGGTAGCGGGGCGCCAAGAGACCCAGTACTTC. It specifies CASSLVAGRQETQYF.

This rearrangement joins TRBV2 to TRBJ2-7; tentatively, D is TRBD1 (5 bases). V dropped 10 bases and J dropped 3 bases, with 13 bases sitting between them. This CDR3 has 12 residues. In germline, CDR1 is SNHLY, CDR2 FYNNEI. CDR3 coding DNA: TGTGCCACCCTGGACACGTACTACGAGCAGTACTTC. This encodes CATLDTYYEQYF.

This clone occurred a few times. The rearrangement links TRBV5-6 to TRBJ2-7; 10 nucleotides agree with TRBD1. With 4 bases clipped from V and 0 bases from J, the junction kept 7 bases outside the gene matches. This CDR3 region has 16 residues. The germline CDR1 and CDR2 sequences are SGHDT and YYEEEE. The CDR3 sequence: CASSPGTGDVSYEQYF. The CDR3 nucleotides read TGTGCCAGCAGCCCTGGGACAGGGGACGTCTCCTACGAGCAGTACTTC.

This chain links TRBV4-1 with TRBJ2-5; 10 bases match TRBD2. Trimming at V came to 1 base and at J to 3 bases, leaving 5 bases not matched to a gene. The CDR3 extends over 16 amino acids. Germline V gene lookup returns CDR1 MGHRA and CDR2 YSYEKL. The CDR3 coding sequence is TGCGCCAGCAGCCAAGTTACAAGCGGGGGGGAAGAGACCCAGTACTTC. Amino acid sequence: CASSQVTSGGEETQYF.

The V gene is TRBV18, the J gene TRBJ1-1, with 10 nucleotides matching TRBD1. V was pared by 4 bases and J by 2 bases, with 13 bases of the junction left unmatched. This CDR3 comprises 18 residues. CDR1 KGHSH and CDR2 LQKENI come from the germline V gene. The CDR3 region is CASSQTGTGVGGNTEAFF. The CDR3 coding sequence is TGTGCCAGCTCACAAACCGGGACAGGGGTTGGAGGAAACACTGAAGCTTTCTTT.

This chain joins TRBV12-3 or TRBV12-4 and TRBJ2-5; tentative D call: TRBD2 (5 bases). V lost 2 bases to trimming and J lost 5 bases, with 9 bases between them. This CDR3 has 13 amino acids. The CDR3 bases are TGTGCCAGCAGTTTACCCCCGGGGGAGACCCAGTACTTC. It encodes CASSLPPGETQYF.

The rearrangement uses TRBV5-1 and TRBJ1-4; unclear D gene. This CDR3 is built from 13 residues. V lost 4 bases, J lost 6 bases, and 10 bases lay in between. Per the germline V gene, CDR1 is SGHRS and CDR2 is YFSETQ. The CDR3 DNA sequence: TGCGCCAGCAGCCCCTCCCTCGATGAAAAACTGTTTTTT. Residues: CASSPSLDEKLFF.

The chain is built from TRBV7-2 and TRBJ2-5, with a weak D call TRBD2 (6 bases). CDR1 and CDR2 from the germline V gene are SGHTA and FQGNSA. This CDR3 region has 15 residues. V gave up 6 bases and J gave up 7 bases, with 21 bases separating them. The CDR3 loop reads CASRRDSARRGTQYF. DNA of the CDR3: TGTGCCAGCAGACGGGACTCTGCCCGCCGGGGGACCCAGTACTTC.

V gene TRBV5-4 combines with J gene TRBJ2-7; D not resolved. CDR3 length: 13 amino acids. CDR1 and CDR2 from the germline V gene are SGHNT and YYREEE (reference sequence). V was clipped by 3 bases and J by 3 bases, with 10 bases between them. The CDR3, as DNA: TGTGCCAGCAGCTCCGCGCAGGACTACGAGCAGTACTTC. It is translated as CASSSAQDYEQYF.

The rearrangement uses TRBV3-1 (or the pseudogene TRBV3-2) and TRBJ1-1; 10 bases match TRBD1. The CDR3 contains 16 residues. The V gene end was trimmed by 2 bases and the J gene end by 10 bases; junction bases not matched to a gene: 13. Germline CDR1 is LGHDT and CDR2 is YNNKEL (reference sequence). The CDR3 DNA follows: TGTGCCAGCAGCCAACAAACGGGACAGGGGCCTGGAGGAGCTTTCTTT. It codes for CASSQQTGQGPGGAFF.

This chain links TRBV5-4 with TRBJ1-6; D may be TRBD1 (5 bases). CDR3 length: 16 amino acids. Germline CDR1 reads SGHNT; CDR2 reads YYREEE (reference sequence). V was pared by 0 bases and J by 8 bases, with 15 bases between. This CDR3 reads CASSLGSGSSDSPLHF. The CDR3 region has the DNA TGTGCCAGCAGCTTGGGGTCAGGGTCCTCTGATTCACCCCTCCACTTT.

The chain employs TRBV28 and TRBJ2-3, with 7 bases matching TRBD2. After removal of 3 bases from V and 1 base from J, the junction contained 10 bases not matched to a gene. Germline assignment: CDR1 MDHEN and CDR2 SYDVKM. CDR3 length: 17 amino acids. CDR3 sequence: CASSLPPERGGTDTQYF. In DNA form, the CDR3 reads TGTGCCAGCAGTTTGCCCCCCGAGCGGGGTGGCACAGATACGCAGTATTTT.

This sequence joins TRBV28 and TRBJ1-1, with D hard to call. The CDR3 contains 11 residues. Trimming cost V 10 bases and J 5 bases, with 11 bases left between them. Germline V gene data show CDR1 as MDHEN and CDR2 as SYDVKM. CDR3 in DNA: TGTGCCATCCCGGTGTATACTGAAGCTTTCTTT. Translated, it gives CAIPVYTEAFF.